A single T cell receptor (beta chain) is shown here with its context. In germline, CDR1 is SGHTA, CDR2 FQGNSA. V lost 4 bases and J lost 2; bases outside the gene matches: 3. The CDR3 is 16 amino acids. Two negative PCRs, clearance, or symptom resolution had been documented for recovered Cohort 3 donors. Only in-frame clones appear in the TCRdb table, and some are missing; sequencing was by immunoSEQ multiplex PCR. The table has 150,000 to 200,000 clones, approximately 88% seen once; the top ten hold 6% to 8.5%. This sample is drawn from a study of blood T cell repertoires in COVID-19. Source material: PBMCs or T cells enriched from blood (not recorded which). The genes are TRBV7-2 and TRBJ2-3; 13 bases align to TRBD2. This receptor was taken from a woman aged 45-65 years who had recovered from COVID-19. This chain's CDR3 is CASSWGTSGVTDTQYF. CDR3 DNA: TGTGCCAGCAGCTGGGGGACTAGCGGGGTCACAGATACGCAGTATTTT.